Listed below are T cell receptor beta chains from one sample, sequenced in a study of blood T cell repertoires in COVID-19. Generated by immunoSEQ multiplex PCR, the TCRdb table keeps only in-frame clones and is missing some. The sample holds 280,000 or so clones, just under 90% seen once. Sequencing was performed on PBMCs or T cells enriched from blood (not recorded which). These receptors originate from a woman aged 50 to 65 who had been exposed to COVID-19. Each CDR3 is given with its conserved first and last residue. The order of the fields is clone size, V gene, D gene, J gene, CDR3 DNA, CDR3 protein. D genes are given only for firm matches. Expanded clones are given a class, and other clones once, few, many or no size at all.

size: .
V: TRBV29-1
D: TRBD1
J: TRBJ1-1
DNA: TGCAGCGGACTTACCTGGACAGGACGTAGACCCCCTGAAGCTTTCTTT
CDR3: CSGLTWTGRRPPEAFF

size: .
V: TRBV6-1
D: .
J: TRBJ1-6
DNA: TGTGCCAGCAGTGAACTTTCTCCGACAAATTCACCCCTCCACTTT
CDR3: CASSELSPTNSPLHF

size: once
V: TRBV19
D: .
J: TRBJ2-2
DNA: TGTGCCAGTAGTATTGGGTTGTCAGGCTCGACCGGGGAGCTGTTTTTT
CDR3: CASSIGLSGSTGELFF

size: few
V: TRBV15
D: TRBD1
J: TRBJ1-2
DNA: TGTGCCACCAGCAGGGGGGGACAGGGGGCTCGAGGCTACACCTTC
CDR3: CATSRGGQGARGYTF

size: .
V: TRBV19
D: TRBD1
J: TRBJ1-6
DNA: TGTGCCAGTAGTAAGGACAGGGGAACCTATAATTCACCCCTCCACTTT
CDR3: CASSKDRGTYNSPLHF

size: .
V: TRBV11-2
D: .
J: TRBJ1-3
DNA: TGTGCCAGCAGCACCGGACAGAACTCTGGAAACACCATATATTTT
CDR3: CASSTGQNSGNTIYF

size: .
V: TRBV15
D: .
J: TRBJ1-5
DNA: TGTGCCACCAGTTTGGAGGGGCTAAGGGGCAATCAGCCCCAGCATTTT
CDR3: CATSLEGLRGNQPQHF

size: .
V: TRBV27
D: TRBD1
J: TRBJ1-2
DNA: TGTGCCAGCAGTTTAGGACAGGGGGTCCCTGGCTACACCTTC
CDR3: CASSLGQGVPGYTF

size: .
V: TRBV28
D: .
J: TRBJ2-2
DNA: TGTGCCAGCAGAATCGCCAGGCAGGGGCGTCACACCGGGGAGCTGTTTTTT
CDR3: CASRIARQGRHTGELFF

size: .
V: TRBV27
D: .
J: TRBJ1-1
DNA: TGTGCCAGCAGTTTTGTGGGGGCAACTGAAGCTTTCTTT
CDR3: CASSFVGATEAFF